The 17 T cell receptor beta chains below were found in one sample sequenced in a study of T cells in Graves' hyperthyroidism and ophthalmopathy. Amplification of TCR beta CDR3 regions used RNA as the template. The TCR CDR3 was amplified in a first-round RT-PCR using the HTBI primer set. TCRdb ran MiXCR on the multiplex PCR reads and lists one entry per CDR3 protein. The sample consists of 650,000 to 700,000 distinct CDR3 sequences, roughly 17% of them appearing once. The sample consisted of blood. These receptors were taken from a middle-aged man with Graves' hyperthyroidism.

Many counts were recorded for this clonotype. The CDR3, as DNA: TGTGCCTGGAGCGCCTCTCGCAATCAGCCCCAGCATTTT. Its translation is CAWSASRNQPQHF. The chain recombines TRBV30 with TRBJ1-5; D gene uncertain. There are 13 residues in the CDR3. Germline CDR1 GTSNPN, CDR2 SVGIG (reference sequence). V was clipped by 3 bases and J by 2 bases, with 8 bases between them. Variable domain in full (rest from reference TRBV30 and TRBJ1-5): SQTIHQWPATLVQPVGSPLSLECTVEGTSNPNLYWYRQAAGRGLQLLFYSVGIGQISSEVPQNLSASRPQDRQFILSSKKLLLSDSGFYLCAWSASRNQPQHFGDGTRLSIL.

This clonotype was picked up many times. The gene calls are TRBV28 and TRBJ2-2; D is ambiguous. Trimming took 6 bases from V and 2 from J, leaving 16 bases between them. CDR1 is MDHEN and CDR2 is SYDVKM in the germline V gene. The CDR3 is 16 residues long. This chain's CDR3 is CASRSSSESNTGELFF. DNA for the CDR3: TGTGCCAGCAGATCGAGCTCAGAGTCTAACACCGGGGAGCTGTTTTTT.

This clonotype was detected many times. The rearrangement joins TRBV20-1 to TRBJ2-7; possible D gene TRBD2, 6 bases. The CDR3 runs 15 residues. V lost 5 bases and J 7 bases, leaving 24 bases between the germline ends. Germline CDR1 is DFQATT and CDR2 is SNEGSKA (reference sequence). The CDR3 region is CSAPPGLSVVREQYF. In DNA form, the CDR3 reads TGCAGTGCTCCACCAGGACTATCGGTAGTGCGTGAGCAGTACTTC.

This clonotype was observed at least ten times. The chain uses TRBV19 and TRBJ2-1; 12 bases line up with TRBD2. Trimming at V came to 5 bases and at J to 3 bases, leaving 23 bases not matched to a gene. Germline CDR1 reads LNHDA; CDR2 reads SQIVND (reference sequence). CDR3 length: 22 residues. CDR3 sequence reads: CASSSLKLQLAGGPVLYNEQFF. CDR3 DNA: TGTGCCAGTAGTTCCCTTAAGCTTCAACTAGCGGGAGGTCCGGTACTCTACAATGAGCAGTTCTTC.

The CDR3 region has the DNA TGTGCCAGCAGTTCAGGGGAAGGCAATCAGCCCCAGCATTTT. This sequence encodes CASSSGEGNQPQHF. The rearrangement links TRBV28 to TRBJ1-5, with D perhaps TRBD1 (6 bases). Trimming took 4 bases from V and 2 from J, leaving 9 bases between them. The germline gives CDR1 MDHEN, CDR2 SYDVKM. The CDR3 spans 14 residues.

The chain uses TRBV28 and TRBJ1-3; no firm D call. V gave up 4 bases and J gave up 0 bases, with 7 bases separating them. Germline V CDR1 and CDR2: MDHEN, SYDVKM. This CDR3 has 14 amino acids. CDR3 nucleotide sequence: TGTGCCAGCAGTTCACCAATCTCTGGAAACACCATATATTTT. This gives the protein CASSSPISGNTIYF.

This clonotype was recorded a few times. The chain links TRBV14 to TRBJ2-6; 10 bases map to TRBD2. Germline V gives CDR1 SGHDN, CDR2 FVKESK. With V trimmed by 3 bases and J by 0 bases, 5 bases remained unmatched. CDR3 length equals 18 residues. The CDR3 here is CASSHSGRPPSGANVLTF. In DNA, the CDR3 is TGTGCCAGCAGCCATAGCGGGAGGCCCCCCTCTGGGGCCAACGTCCTGACTTTC.

This clonotype was detected ten times or more. The rearrangement links TRBV30 to TRBJ2-2, with D uncertain. The germline gives CDR1 GTSNPN, CDR2 SVGIG (reference sequence). V was trimmed by 0 bases and J by 5 bases, leaving 10 bases between them. The CDR3 extends over 14 amino acids. Here the CDR3 reads CAWSVWSRTGELFF. CDR3 bases: TGTGCCTGGAGTGTTTGGTCGAGGACCGGGGAGCTGTTTTTT.

There are a few counts of this clonotype. The chain combines TRBV5-1 with TRBJ2-1; 9 bases map to TRBD2. The V gene end was trimmed by 2 bases and the J gene end by 4 bases; junction bases not matched to a gene: 4. The length of the CDR3 is 15 residues. Germline V gene sequence: CDR1 SGHRS, CDR2 YFSETQ. CDR3 loop: CASSFDSGGYNEQFF. In DNA, the CDR3 is TGCGCCAGCAGCTTTGATAGCGGGGGATACAATGAGCAGTTCTTC.

Notes on this clonotype: The germline gene is not matched at one end of the junction; a read error may be the cause. The chain recombines TRBV30 with TRBJ1-1, with D perhaps matching TRBD1 (5 bases). CDR3 length: 13 amino acids. Germline V gene data show CDR1 as GTSNPN and CDR2 as SVGIG (reference sequence). CDR3 residues: CVWSVTGVTEAFF. DNA of the CDR3: TGTGTCTGGAGTGTAACGGGGGTTACTGAAGCTTTCTTT.

The chain is built from TRBV5-5 and TRBJ2-7; either TRBD1 or TRBD2 may supply D (6 bases each). The CDR3 sequence is 13 residues long. Trimming removed 5 bases at V and 4 bases at J, with 13 bases between. Germline CDR1 SGHKS, CDR2 YYEKEE (reference sequence). The CDR3 DNA sequence: TGTGCCAGCAGTTGGGGGGCAGCTTACGAGCAGTACTTC. Translation: CASSWGAAYEQYF.

The rearrangement links TRBV7-9 to TRBJ1-1; D unclear. The CDR3 is made up of 14 amino acids. The V gene lost 2 bases and the J gene lost 6 bases, with 13 bases spanning the gap. Germline assignment: CDR1 SEHNR and CDR2 FQNEAQ (reference sequence). This CDR3 reads CASSLSPNGAEAFF. The CDR3 bases are TGTGCCAGCAGCTTATCCCCCAATGGCGCTGAAGCTTTCTTT.

This clonotype was recorded at least ten times. DNA for the CDR3: TGTGCCAGCAGATACACGGGCGGCCAAGAGACCCAGTACTTC. Encoded protein: CASRYTGGQETQYF. The V gene is TRBV6-2 or TRBV6-3, the J gene TRBJ2-5; D remains unclear. Trimming shortened V by 6 bases and J by 1 base, and 12 bases separated the two germline ends. There are 14 residues in the CDR3. Germline values: CDR1 MNHEY, CDR2 SVGEGT.

This chain connects TRBV2 to TRBJ2-1, with D maybe TRBD1 (5 bases). Deletions cut 11 bases from V and 0 bases from J, with 26 bases between. Germline CDR1 is SNHLY and CDR2 is FYNNEI. This CDR3 contains 18 residues. The CDR3 region has the DNA TGTGCCGGAAGTAGGCAGGGTATTCCTTTTAGCTCCTACAATGAGCAGTTCTTC. Protein sequence: CAGSRQGIPFSSYNEQFF.

The sample holds many counts of this clonotype. V and J are TRBV7-9 and TRBJ1-1; D not resolved. The CDR3 has 13 amino acids. Germline lookup yields CDR1 SEHNR and CDR2 FQNEAQ (reference sequence). V was shortened by 8 bases and J by 1 base, with 11 bases between the two germline ends. CDR3 nucleotides: TGTGCCAGCTCGGAGACCAAGAACACTGAAGCTTTCTTT. Its translation is CASSETKNTEAFF.

This clonotype was counted only a few times. This chain joins TRBV7-3 and TRBJ2-5; 9 bases align to TRBD1. CDR1 is SGHTA and CDR2 is FQGTGA in the germline V gene. The trim removed 5 bases at V and 4 bases at J, leaving 5 bases unmatched. The CDR3 loop spans 14 amino acids. CDR3 amino acids: CASSHRGRGETQYF. CDR3 DNA: TGTGCCAGCAGCCACAGGGGGCGCGGAGAGACCCAGTACTTC.

The chain joins TRBV6-2 or TRBV6-3 to TRBJ1-1; TRBD1 matches 8 bases. The CDR3 contains 16 residues. CDR1 MNHEY and CDR2 SVGEGT come from the germline V gene. V gave up 0 bases and J gave up 3 bases; unmatched junction bases: 6. The CDR3 sequence is CASSYSAGGLYTEAFF. The CDR3 region has the DNA TGTGCCAGCAGTTACTCGGCAGGGGGCTTGTACACTGAAGCTTTCTTT.